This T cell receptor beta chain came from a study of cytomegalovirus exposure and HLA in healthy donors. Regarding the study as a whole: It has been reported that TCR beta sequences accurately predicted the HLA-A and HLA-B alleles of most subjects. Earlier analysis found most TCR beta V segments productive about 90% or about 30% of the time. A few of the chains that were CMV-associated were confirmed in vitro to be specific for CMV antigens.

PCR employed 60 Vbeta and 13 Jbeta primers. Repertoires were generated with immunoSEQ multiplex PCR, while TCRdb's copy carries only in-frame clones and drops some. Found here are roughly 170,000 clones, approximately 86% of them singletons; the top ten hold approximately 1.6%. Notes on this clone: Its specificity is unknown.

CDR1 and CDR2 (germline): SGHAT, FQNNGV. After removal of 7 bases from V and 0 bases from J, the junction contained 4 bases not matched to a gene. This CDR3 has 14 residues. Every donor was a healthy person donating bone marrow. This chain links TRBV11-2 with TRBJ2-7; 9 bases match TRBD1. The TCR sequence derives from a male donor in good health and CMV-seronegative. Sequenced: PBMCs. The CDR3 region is CASTGQGSSYEQYF. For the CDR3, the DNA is TGTGCCAGCACCGGACAGGGGAGCTCCTACGAGCAGTACTTC.